Described below is a single T cell receptor beta chain sequence and its context. Germline CDR1 and CDR2: MNHNY and SVGAGI (reference sequence). V trimming: 4 bases; J trimming: 1 base; junction bases outside the gene matches: 3. The CDR3 covers 15 residues. These data come from a study of tumor-infiltrating lymphocytes in oesophageal squamous cell carcinoma. MiXCR, run by TCRdb on the PCR reads, gives a single entry per CDR3 protein. The sample carries around 22,000 distinct CDR3 sequences, approximately 34% recorded once. The J gene is TRBJ2-3, the V gene TRBV6-6; 9 nucleotides agree with TRBD2. The source material was esophageal tumor tissue. The source of this sequence is a female donor with esophageal squamous cell carcinoma. The CDR3 bases are TGTGCCAGCAGTTCCGCTAGCGGGGGCACAGATACGCAGTATTTT. Residues: CASSSASGGTDTQYF.